The 20 T cell receptor beta chains reported below all come from one sample, sequenced in a study of graft-versus-host responses after intestinal transplantation. These receptors have no known antigen. Only in-frame clones appear in the TCRdb table, and some are missing; sequencing was by immunoSEQ multiplex PCR. The table shows around 90,000 clones, with roughly 92% occurring only once. Specimen: unstimulated CD4+ T cells sorted from spleen or lymph node cells, collected before intestinal transplant. The receptors were gathered from a human donor who received an intestinal transplant.

The chain links TRBV4-2 to TRBJ1-3; 9 bases fit TRBD1. The CDR3 loop spans 16 amino acids. The V gene's germline CDR1 is LGHNA and CDR2 YNFKEQ. V shed 2 bases, J shed 2 bases, and the junction held 4 bases outside the gene matches. CDR3 amino acids: CASSQTGQGAGNTIYF. CDR3 bases: TGTGCCAGCAGCCAAACGGGACAGGGTGCTGGAAACACCATATATTTT.

This chain uses TRBV10-3 with TRBJ2-1; weak D call: TRBD2 (6 bases). V lost 6 bases, J lost 4 bases, and 10 bases lay in between. Germline V lookup: CDR1 ENHRY, CDR2 SYGVKD. The CDR3 is made up of 13 amino acids. The CDR3 region is CAISRLDYNEQFF. The CDR3, as DNA: TGTGCCATCAGCCGACTAGATTACAATGAGCAGTTCTTC.

This sequence joins TRBV29-1 and TRBJ2-5; D is unclear. Germline V gene data show CDR1 as SQVTM and CDR2 as ANQGSEA. CDR3 length equals 14 residues. Trimming cost V 2 bases and J 5 bases, with 15 bases left between them. The CDR3 spells CSVEWARVGETQYF. The CDR3 region has the DNA TGCAGCGTTGAATGGGCTAGGGTGGGCGAGACCCAGTACTTC.

The chain joins TRBV19 to TRBJ1-3; TRBD1 agrees at 12 bases. With V trimmed by 4 bases and J by 3 bases, 7 bases remained unmatched. Germline lookup yields CDR1 LNHDA and CDR2 SQIVND (reference sequence). The CDR3 loop spans 17 amino acids. The CDR3 is CASSSGTGGAGGNTIYF. CDR3 DNA sequence: TGTGCCAGTAGTAGTGGGACAGGGGGCGCCGGTGGAAACACCATATATTTT.

This chain links TRBV10-3 with TRBJ2-1; D gene uncertain. Germline V gene data show CDR1 as ENHRY and CDR2 as SYGVKD. The CDR3 has 19 residues. Deletions cut 2 bases from V and 0 bases from J, with 20 bases between. This CDR3 is CAISEEVRPNHYSYNEQFF. The DNA for the CDR3 is TGTGCCATCAGTGAGGAGGTCAGACCTAATCATTACTCCTACAATGAGCAGTTCTTC.

V is TRBV4-1 and J is TRBJ1-5; TRBD1 might be the D (5 bases). CDR1 is MGHRA and CDR2 is YSYEKL in the germline V gene. V lost 1 base, J lost 5 bases, and 18 bases lay in between. CDR3 length equals 17 residues. CDR3 nucleotide sequence: TGCGCCAGCAGCCAAGGTTCTTCGGGCAAAGGGGATCAGCCCCAGCATTTT. As protein: CASSQGSSGKGDQPQHF.

The V call is TRBV28, the J call TRBJ1-2, with D possibly TRBD1 on 6 matching bases. This CDR3 is 16 amino acids long. Germline values: CDR1 MDHEN, CDR2 SYDVKM. V dropped 3 bases and J dropped 8 bases, with 22 bases sitting between them. CDR3 in amino acids: CASSFSQPFRGGGYTF. The CDR3, as DNA: TGTGCCAGCAGTTTCAGCCAGCCGTTTCGGGGGGGCGGCTACACCTTC.

The CDR3 loop is CASSSYLEQGRGWTSEAFF. The CDR3 DNA follows: TGCGCCAGCAGCTCGTACCTCGAACAGGGCAGGGGGTGGACTTCTGAAGCTTTCTTT. This chain connects TRBV5-1 to TRBJ1-1, with 7 nucleotides matching TRBD1. Germline trimming cut 3 bases from V and 6 bases from J; bases unmatched to any gene: 23. The germline gives CDR1 SGHRS, CDR2 YFSETQ. CDR3 length equals 19 residues.

V is TRBV11-3 and J is TRBJ1-2; possible D gene TRBD1, 5 bases. Trimming removed 2 bases from V and 7 bases from J, with 17 bases in between. This CDR3 spans 15 amino acids. Germline assignment: CDR1 SGHNT and CDR2 YENEEA. CDR3 sequence (DNA): TGTGCCAGCAGCTTATCAATTTCAGGGTTGAGTGGCTACACCTTC. It encodes CASSLSISGLSGYTF.

The chain's CDR3 is CASSLLTSNYNEQFF. The DNA of the CDR3 is TGCGCCAGCAGCTTATTGACTAGCAACTACAATGAGCAGTTCTTC. The rearrangement joins TRBV5-1 to TRBJ2-1; the match to TRBD2 covers 7 bases. The ends lost 2 bases at V and 3 bases at J; junction bases unmatched: 5. The CDR3 has 15 amino acids. Germline lookup yields CDR1 SGHRS and CDR2 YFSETQ.

The chain employs TRBV4-2 and TRBJ2-5, with 9 bases fitting TRBD2. The germline V gene encodes CDR1 LGHNA and CDR2 YNFKEQ. The V and J ends lost 0 bases and 3 bases, in that order; junction bases with no gene match: 5. The CDR3 length is 16 residues. CDR3 protein: CASSQEASGIEETQYF. In DNA, the CDR3 is TGTGCCAGCAGCCAAGAGGCTAGCGGGATCGAAGAGACCCAGTACTTC.

Only a few counts were recorded for this clone. The chain joins TRBV9 to TRBJ2-1; 13 nucleotides match TRBD2. This CDR3 comprises 18 residues. Looked up from germline, CDR1 is SGDLS and CDR2 is YYNGEE. The trim removed 3 bases at V and 0 bases at J, leaving 6 bases unmatched. The DNA for the CDR3 is TGTGCCAGCAGCGGGGGGACTAGCGGGGTTAGCTCCTACAATGAGCAGTTCTTC. Translated, it gives CASSGGTSGVSSYNEQFF.

The chain has TRBV18 and TRBJ1-1, with D uncertain. V lost 3 bases to trimming and J lost 0 bases, with 11 bases between them. This CDR3 is 15 amino acids long. Germline assignment: CDR1 KGHSH and CDR2 LQKENI. Here the CDR3 reads CASSPWGGMNTEAFF. CDR3 sequence (DNA): TGTGCCAGCTCACCGTGGGGAGGTATGAACACTGAAGCTTTCTTT.

The chain joins TRBV15 to TRBJ2-7; D uncertain. Germline V gene sequence: CDR1 LNHNV, CDR2 YYDKDF (reference sequence). The CDR3 is 14 amino acids. V was clipped by 1 base and J by 0 bases, with 7 bases between them. This chain's CDR3 is CATSRGDASYEQYF. The CDR3, as DNA: TGTGCCACCAGCAGAGGTGACGCCTCCTACGAGCAGTACTTC.

The CDR3 region is CASSELRRERQYF. As DNA, the CDR3 is TGTGCCAGCAGTGAATTGCGGAGGGAGCGGCAGTACTTC. The chain employs TRBV6-5 and TRBJ2-7, with D perhaps TRBD2 (6 bases). Trimming stripped 5 bases from V and 9 bases from J, with 17 bases between. CDR1 and CDR2 (germline): MNHEY, SVGAGI. The CDR3 totals 13 residues.

The gene calls are TRBV5-6 and TRBJ2-5, with a weak D call TRBD2 (6 bases). The J call may be faulty, since TRBJ2-7 better matches the DNA end. The CDR3 has 15 residues. The germline V gene has CDR1 SGHDT and CDR2 YYEEEE. Here the CDR3 reads CASSSVREMRYEQYF. In DNA form, the CDR3 reads TGTGCCAGCAGCTCTGTCCGGGAGATGAGGTACGAGCAGTACTTC.

The V gene is TRBV7-6, the J gene TRBJ2-1; D gene ambiguous. Trimming shortened V by 0 bases and J by 0 bases, and 9 bases separated the two germline ends. The length of the CDR3 is 16 residues. Germline V gene data show CDR1 as SGHVS and CDR2 as FNYEAQ. CDR3 DNA sequence: TGTGCCAGCAGCTTAGCTGGTCGGCACTCCTACAATGAGCAGTTCTTC. This sequence encodes CASSLAGRHSYNEQFF.

This clone has a single count. The chain combines TRBV11-2 with TRBJ2-5; no reliable D call. Trimming shortened V by 4 bases and J by 6 bases, and 15 bases separated the two germline ends. Germline CDR1 is SGHAT and CDR2 is FQNNGV. The CDR3 covers 14 residues. CDR3 sequence (DNA): TGTGCCAGCAGCTCACCACAACATGGGCAGACCCAGTACTTC. Translated, it gives CASSSPQHGQTQYF.

The V gene is TRBV5-5, the J gene TRBJ2-7; D unresolved. This CDR3 comprises 15 residues. Trimming took off 0 bases at V and 3 bases at J, with 13 bases between the two ends. Germline CDR1 reads SGHKS; CDR2 reads YYEKEE (reference sequence). The DNA of the CDR3 is TGTGCCAGCAGCTTGGGAGTCGGAAGCGTCTACGAGCAGTACTTC. As protein: CASSLGVGSVYEQYF.

The chain is built from TRBV6-1 and TRBJ2-5; tentatively, D is TRBD2 (6 bases). This CDR3 has 15 amino acids. Trimming left V 5 bases short and J 7 bases short, with 20 bases between. Germline-derived CDR1 and CDR2 are MNHNS and SASEGT. The CDR3: CASSSISYLGGTQYF. In nucleotides, the CDR3 is TGTGCCAGCAGTTCCATCAGCTACCTCGGGGGGACCCAGTACTTC.